These 7 T cell receptor beta chains originate from one sample sequenced in a study of control samples from healthy donors and cancer patients. Measured with immunoSEQ multiplex PCR; TCRdb has only the in-frame clones, and not every one. Altogether 150,000 or so clones are present, 85% to 95% being singletons, with the ten largest covering 4.1%. Source material: blood. Source of these receptors: a woman aged 55-70 years in good health.

CDR3 amino acids: CASSLDRMNTEAFF. CDR3 sequence (DNA): TGTGCCAGCAGTTTAGACAGAATGAACACTGAAGCTTTCTTT. The gene calls are TRBV6-5 and TRBJ1-1, with a possible D match to TRBD1 (5 bases). Germline loops: CDR1 MNHEY, CDR2 SVGAGI. The CDR3 contains 14 residues. V lost 4 bases to trimming and J lost 0 bases, with 9 bases between them.

This clone was detected only once. The rearrangement uses TRBV28 and TRBJ1-4, with a possible D match to TRBD1 (6 bases). The V and J ends lost 8 bases and 2 bases respectively, with 18 bases between them. This CDR3 is built from 16 residues. Germline CDR1 and CDR2: MDHEN and SYDVKM. CDR3 nucleotides: TGTGCCAGCCTCGGGGCAGGGGTAAGGACTAATGAAAAACTGTTTTTT. Protein sequence: CASLGAGVRTNEKLFF.

This chain links TRBV11-2 with TRBJ1-3, with TRBD1 matching 7 bases. Germline V gene data show CDR1 as SGHAT and CDR2 as FQNNGV. CDR3 length: 15 residues. Germline trimming cut 5 bases from V and 2 bases from J; bases unmatched to any gene: 6. The CDR3 region is CASSPDRLTGNTIYF. As DNA, the CDR3 is TGTGCCAGCAGCCCGGACAGGTTAACTGGAAACACCATATATTTT.

The chain couples TRBV25-1 to TRBJ2-7; D might be TRBD1 or TRBD2, each matching 5 bases. Trimming removed 5 bases at V and 4 bases at J, with 12 bases between. The CDR3 consists of 13 residues. Germline lookup yields CDR1 MGHDK and CDR2 SYGVNS. CDR3 residues: CASSTGTGYEQYF. The CDR3 bases are TGTGCCAGCAGTACGGGGACGGGATACGAGCAGTACTTC.

The rearrangement links TRBV3-1 (or the pseudogene TRBV3-2) to TRBJ2-5; 10 positions agree with TRBD2. Trimming cost V 0 bases and J 7 bases; bases outside gene matches: 8. The germline V gene has CDR1 LGHDT and CDR2 YNNKEL (reference sequence). This CDR3 has 16 residues. DNA for the CDR3: TGTGCCAGCAGCCAAGACTCACTAGCGGGACGGAGGACCCAGTACTTC. Its protein product is CASSQDSLAGRRTQYF.

The V and J genes are TRBV15 and TRBJ1-4, with D uncertain. CDR3 length: 15 amino acids. The V end was cut by 0 bases, the J end by 5 bases, with 10 bases between. CDR1 LNHNV and CDR2 YYDKDF come from the germline V gene (reference sequence). The CDR3 protein is CATSREIGQNEKLFF. CDR3 nucleotide sequence: TGTGCCACCAGCAGAGAAATAGGTCAGAATGAAAAACTGTTTTTT.

As concerns this clone: Other nucleotide sequences in the sample specify the same CDR3. The chain carries TRBV18 and TRBJ1-5, with a possible D match to TRBD1 (5 bases). This CDR3 spans 14 amino acids. Trimming cost V 3 bases and J 3 bases, with 9 bases left between them. CDR1 is KGHSH, CDR2 LQKENI, per germline. DNA for the CDR3: TGTGCCAGCTCACCGAGACAGAACAATCAGCCCCAGCATTTT. Protein product: CASSPRQNNQPQHF.